The 28 T cell receptor beta chains listed next were all sequenced from one sample in a study of identifying expanded T cells in peripheral blood (dated by TCRdb to between 2018 and 2020). The library was obtained by the immunoSEQ multiplex PCR assay. TCRdb stores this immuneACCESS table with in-frame sequences only. Part of the clones is absent; in the studies checked, under half of the shortfall reflects unresolved V genes, and no reason is known for the rest. Here the sample has 80,000 to 90,000 clones; around 85% occur a single time. The ten largest clones capture around 6% of the sample. Sequencing was done on a sample of blood. These receptor sequences come from a person aged 18 to 75 in good health.

The genes are TRBV10-3 and TRBJ2-1; TRBD1 matches at 7 bases. V was clipped by 9 bases and J by 0 bases; unmatched bases: 11. Germline CDR1 and CDR2: ENHRY and SYGVKD. This CDR3 is built from 16 residues. This CDR3 reads CAIRDSLSSSYNEQFF. Written as DNA, the CDR3 is TGTGCCATACGGGACAGTCTATCGAGCTCCTACAATGAGCAGTTCTTC.

The chain combines TRBV15 with TRBJ1-2, with D unclear. V lost 1 base and J lost 3, with 6 bases in between. The CDR3 is 13 residues long. In germline, CDR1 is LNHNV, CDR2 YYDKDF (reference sequence). In DNA form, the CDR3 reads TGTGCCACCAGCAGAGTTGAGTACTATGGCTACACCTTC. This translates into CATSRVEYYGYTF.

The V and J genes are TRBV6-6 and TRBJ1-1; 9 bases map to TRBD1. This CDR3 has 15 residues. From germline, CDR1 is MNHNY and CDR2 SVGAGI (reference sequence). V trimming: 5 bases; J trimming: 1 base; junction bases outside the gene matches: 5. The CDR3 region has the DNA TGTGCCAGCAGTCGGGACAGGGCCGCGAACACTGAAGCTTTCTTT. Translated: CASSRDRAANTEAFF.

The CDR3, as DNA: TGTGCCAGCAGCCTGGGGGCCGGGACATTACAAGAGACCCAGTACTTC. This translates into CASSLGAGTLQETQYF. The J gene is TRBJ2-5, the V gene TRBV5-6, with D possibly matching TRBD1 (6 bases). There are 16 residues in the CDR3. The ends were cut back, 4 bases at V and 2 bases at J, with 18 bases in the middle. CDR1 SGHDT and CDR2 YYEEEE come from the germline V gene.

The genes are TRBV18 and TRBJ1-1; TRBD1 is a possible D gene (6 bases). The germline V gene has CDR1 KGHSH and CDR2 LQKENI. The CDR3 is made up of 13 amino acids. Trimming took off 2 bases at V and 3 bases at J, with 7 bases between the two ends. The CDR3 DNA follows: TGTGCCAGCTCACCAAACAGGGACACTGAAGCTTTCTTT. It specifies CASSPNRDTEAFF.

This chain joins TRBV6-6 and TRBJ1-1; TRBD1 matches 7 bases. The germline CDR1 and CDR2 sequences are MNHNY and SVGAGI (reference sequence). This CDR3 contains 15 residues. Trimming took 8 bases from V and 3 from J; bases not matched to a gene: 12. The CDR3 protein is CASQIEGAGYTEAFF. The DNA of the CDR3 is TGTGCCAGCCAAATAGAGGGGGCGGGCTACACTGAAGCTTTCTTT.

The chain is built from TRBV28 and TRBJ1-2, with unresolved D. Trimming pared 1 base from V and 2 bases from J, leaving 5 bases between. The CDR3 length is 13 residues. Germline V gene lookup returns CDR1 MDHEN and CDR2 SYDVKM. The CDR3 loop is CASSLYINYGYTF. CDR3 nucleotide sequence: TGTGCCAGCAGTTTATATATAAACTATGGCTACACCTTC.

This rearrangement joins TRBV10-3 to TRBJ1-4, with D uncertain. V lost 0 bases, J lost 4 bases, and 15 bases lay in between. The CDR3 totals 17 residues. Germline V gives CDR1 ENHRY, CDR2 SYGVKD. CDR3: CAISESFFAGRNEKLFF. The CDR3 DNA is TGTGCCATCAGTGAGTCCTTTTTTGCGGGCCGTAATGAAAAACTGTTTTTT.

In nucleotides, the CDR3 is TGTGCCAGCAGTCCCGGTAGGGCACCTAATTCACCCCTCCACTTT. As protein: CASSPGRAPNSPLHF. V gene TRBV7-9 combines with J gene TRBJ1-6, with unresolved D. V lost 6 bases and J lost 6, with 15 bases in between. Germline values: CDR1 SEHNR, CDR2 FQNEAQ (reference sequence). There are 15 residues in the CDR3.

This chain's CDR3 is CATLRTGGSIDTQYF. The CDR3 coding sequence is TGTGCCACCCTTCGGACGGGGGGGTCGATAGATACGCAGTATTTT. The J gene is TRBJ2-3, the V gene TRBV6-5; 8 nucleotides align to TRBD2. The J segment lost 5 bases and the V segment lost 10 bases, leaving 14 bases of the junction unmatched. Germline lookup yields CDR1 MNHEY and CDR2 SVGAGI. The CDR3 has 15 amino acids.

This chain joins TRBV19 and TRBJ2-2; the D gene is possibly TRBD1 (6 bases). CDR1 and CDR2 (germline): LNHDA, SQIVND (reference sequence). This CDR3 comprises 14 residues. V was trimmed by 4 bases and J by 6 bases, leaving 12 bases between them. The CDR3 DNA reads as TGTGCCAGTAGTACCTTAACAGGGCCCGGGGAGCTGTTTTTT. As protein: CASSTLTGPGELFF.

The table lists this clone with a count of one. This sequence joins TRBV29-1 and TRBJ1-6, with D maybe TRBD1 (5 bases). The CDR3 is 13 amino acids. In germline, CDR1 is SQVTM, CDR2 ANQGSEA. V lost 4 bases, J lost 9 bases, and 13 bases lay in between. CDR3 loop: CSVGRDEGSPLHF. The CDR3 DNA is TGCAGCGTTGGGCGGGACGAGGGTTCACCCCTCCACTTT.

This rearrangement joins TRBV4-3 to TRBJ1-1; a possible D gene is TRBD1 (6 bases). Between the trimmed V and J ends, which lost 5 bases and 11 bases, there was a span of 21 bases. The CDR3 extends over 14 amino acids. Germline CDR1 and CDR2: LGHNA and YSLEER. The DNA for the CDR3 is TGCGCCAGCAGCTCAAACCAGGGGCAGGGATCGGCTTTCTTT. The encoded protein is CASSSNQGQGSAFF.

V usage is TRBV7-6 and J usage is TRBJ2-5; D is unclear. The V gene's germline CDR1 is SGHVS and CDR2 FNYEAQ. V gave up 2 bases and J gave up 5 bases, with 15 bases separating them. There are 15 residues in the CDR3. CDR3 sequence reads: CASSLSPLQQETQYF. For the CDR3, the DNA is TGTGCCAGCAGCTTATCCCCCCTGCAGCAGGAGACCCAGTACTTC.

This chain connects TRBV5-1 to TRBJ2-7; D is perhaps TRBD2 (5 bases). V lost 0 bases, J lost 3 bases, and 13 bases lay in between. CDR1 and CDR2 (germline): SGHRS, YFSETQ. The CDR3 sequence is 15 residues long. This CDR3 reads CASSLAPAGGYEQYF. The CDR3 DNA reads TGCGCCAGCAGCTTGGCCCCGGCCGGAGGCTACGAGCAGTACTTC.

The J gene is TRBJ1-5, the V gene TRBV4-3; tentative D call: TRBD1 (6 bases). V was trimmed by 3 bases and J by 2 bases, leaving 20 bases between them. The CDR3 has 18 amino acids. Germline V CDR1 and CDR2: LGHNA, YSLEER. DNA for the CDR3: TGCGCCAGCAGCCACTTCATGGGGAACAGGGATGGCAATCAGCCCCAGCATTTT. This codes for CASSHFMGNRDGNQPQHF.

The J gene is TRBJ2-3, the V gene TRBV7-2; D could derive from TRBD1 or TRBD2 (5 bases each). Germline CDR1 reads SGHTA; CDR2 reads FQGNSA. Trimming took 1 base from V and 9 from J, leaving 14 bases between them. This CDR3 region has 14 residues. The CDR3 region is CASSLEGPSTTQYF. DNA of the CDR3: TGTGCCAGCAGCTTAGAGGGACCGAGCACGACGCAGTATTTT.

J is TRBJ1-2 and V is TRBV7-6, with D possibly TRBD1 on 5 matching bases. Germline lookup yields CDR1 SGHVS and CDR2 FNYEAQ. CDR3 length: 15 residues. Trimming left V 3 bases short and J 4 bases short, with 15 bases between. Here the CDR3 reads CASSFSERDLYGYTF. As DNA, the CDR3 is TGTGCCAGCAGCTTTTCCGAGAGGGACCTCTATGGCTACACCTTC.

The chain is built from TRBV29-1 and TRBJ2-3, with a weak D call TRBD1 (6 bases). CDR3 length: 12 amino acids. CDR1 and CDR2 (germline): SQVTM, ANQGSEA. Trimming took 7 bases from V and 2 from J, leaving 10 bases between them. The CDR3 nucleotides read TGCAGCGGGACAGCCGCCACAGATACGCAGTATTTT. Translation: CSGTAATDTQYF.

The rearrangement joins TRBV5-1 to TRBJ2-2, with D unclear. V gave up 0 bases and J gave up 0 bases, with 18 bases separating them. Germline CDR1 is SGHRS and CDR2 is YFSETQ. The CDR3 extends over 19 amino acids. This chain's CDR3 is CASSLVHPMGISNTGELFF. The CDR3 DNA is TGCGCCAGCAGCTTGGTCCATCCGATGGGGATCTCGAACACCGGGGAGCTGTTTTTT.

The V and J genes are TRBV27 and TRBJ2-7; 14 nucleotides agree with TRBD2. Per the germline V gene, CDR1 is MNHEY and CDR2 is SMNVEV (reference sequence). The ends lost 6 bases at V and 3 bases at J; junction bases unmatched: 16. The CDR3 covers 19 residues. The CDR3 sequence: CASSPTGLAGVPSFYEQYF. CDR3 nucleotides: TGTGCCAGCAGCCCCACGGGACTAGCGGGGGTTCCGTCCTTCTACGAGCAGTACTTC.

The CDR3 region is CAWSGNLGAFF. In nucleotides, the CDR3 is TGTGCCTGGAGTGGGAATTTAGGAGCTTTCTTT. The chain recombines TRBV30 with TRBJ1-1; D gene ambiguous. The germline gives CDR1 GTSNPN, CDR2 SVGIG (reference sequence). Trimming removed 1 base at V and 10 bases at J, with 10 bases between. This CDR3 is 11 amino acids long.

The genes are TRBV10-3 and TRBJ2-5, with D possibly being TRBD1 (5 bases). Germline CDR1 ENHRY, CDR2 SYGVKD. The CDR3 length is 14 residues. Trimming cost V 4 bases and J 5 bases, with 14 bases left between them. Here the CDR3 DNA reads TGTGCCATCAGTGCCGAAAGGGGCCGGGAGACCCAGTACTTC. Protein: CAISAERGRETQYF.

The chain combines TRBV9 with TRBJ2-5; TRBD1 or TRBD2 may be the D gene (5 bases each). The CDR3 extends over 13 amino acids. Trimming stripped 3 bases from V and 2 bases from J, with 8 bases between. Looked up from germline, CDR1 is SGDLS and CDR2 is YYNGEE. As DNA, the CDR3 is TGTGCCAGCAGCGGGGGCGGGCAAGAGACCCAGTACTTC. This encodes CASSGGGQETQYF.

The chain recombines TRBV4-1 with TRBJ1-3; D is ambiguous. The V end lost 4 bases, the J end lost 4 bases, and 14 bases lay between the germline ends. The CDR3 is 15 amino acids. Germline V gene data show CDR1 as MGHRA and CDR2 as YSYEKL. CDR3 sequence (DNA): TGCGCCAGCAGCCTGACACGCGGGTCGGGAAACACCATATATTTT. Encoded protein: CASSLTRGSGNTIYF.

The V and J genes are TRBV30 and TRBJ2-7; D is perhaps TRBD2 (5 bases). This CDR3 has 11 residues. Germline V gene data show CDR1 as GTSNPN and CDR2 as SVGIG (reference sequence). Trimming shortened V by 2 bases and J by 7 bases, and 9 bases separated the two germline ends. CDR3 DNA sequence: TGTGCCTGGAGTTACGGGATAGAGCAGTACTTC. Encoded protein: CAWSYGIEQYF.

V is TRBV19 and J is TRBJ1-1; a possible D gene is TRBD1 (6 bases). The V gene's germline CDR1 is LNHDA and CDR2 SQIVND (reference sequence). V was trimmed by 1 base and J by 4 bases, leaving 10 bases between them. This CDR3 comprises 14 residues. The CDR3 here is CASSIVGGGTEAFF. The CDR3 bases are TGTGCCAGTAGTATAGTCGGGGGCGGCACTGAAGCTTTCTTT.

V is TRBV20-1 and J is TRBJ2-7; a weak D match, TRBD2 (6 bases). CDR1 and CDR2 from the germline V gene are DFQATT and SNEGSKA (reference sequence). CDR3 length: 11 amino acids. The V gene lost 6 bases and the J gene lost 12 bases, with 18 bases spanning the gap. The CDR3 loop is CSANHGGARYF. The DNA for the CDR3 is TGCAGTGCCAATCATGGAGGGGCCAGGTACTTC.